The 8 T cell receptor beta chains reported below all come from one sample, sequenced in a study of graft-versus-host responses after intestinal transplantation. Measured with immunoSEQ multiplex PCR; TCRdb has only the in-frame clones, and not every one. The sample records roughly 25,000 clones, less than 85% being singletons. The sample here was PBMCs, taken around 28 days after intestinal transplant. These receptors all stem from a human patient who received an intestinal transplant, so some T cells may come from the graft donor.

Only one count was recorded for this clone. The chain recombines TRBV18 with TRBJ2-7; the D is unclear. Germline V gene sequence: CDR1 KGHSH, CDR2 LQKENI. V gave up 0 bases and J gave up 4 bases, with 10 bases separating them. This CDR3 comprises 14 residues. CDR3 sequence: CASSPPIPPYEQYF. As DNA, the CDR3 is TGTGCCAGCTCACCACCAATCCCTCCTTACGAGCAGTACTTC.

The V gene is TRBV5-1, the J gene TRBJ2-3; 7 bases fit TRBD2. The length of the CDR3 is 18 residues. Trimming removed 0 bases from V and 1 base from J; junction bases left unmatched: 11. Germline CDR1 SGHRS, CDR2 YFSETQ. The CDR3 coding sequence is TGCGCCAGCAGCTTGGAACCGGGGACTACCTGGGGCACAGATACGCAGTATTTT. Its protein product is CASSLEPGTTWGTDTQYF.

V is TRBV15 and J is TRBJ2-5; tentative D call: TRBD1 (6 bases). This CDR3 is built from 15 residues. The germline V and J ends were trimmed by 1 base and 5 bases, with 14 bases remaining between them. In germline, CDR1 is LNHNV, CDR2 YYDKDF (reference sequence). CDR3 bases: TGTGCCACCAGCAGAGGGGCTAGGGACAAGGAGACCCAGTACTTC. Its translation: CATSRGARDKETQYF.

This chain uses TRBV7-9 with TRBJ2-5, with 8 bases matching TRBD2. V lost 1 base to trimming and J lost 2 bases; unmatched junction nucleotides: 6. Germline V CDR1 and CDR2: SEHNR, FQNEAQ (reference sequence). The length of the CDR3 is 16 residues. The CDR3 coding sequence is TGTGCCAGCAGCTTAGGCGCGGGGGGCCCTCAAGAGACCCAGTACTTC. Its translation is CASSLGAGGPQETQYF.

The chain joins TRBV28 to TRBJ2-7; D gene ambiguous. This CDR3 has 18 residues. Per germline, CDR1 MDHEN and CDR2 SYDVKM. V was pared by 5 bases and J by 2 bases, with 25 bases between. Here the CDR3 reads CASSLIIYRFKGTYEQYF. In nucleotides, the CDR3 is TGTGCCAGCAGTCTCATTATATACCGTTTTAAGGGTACCTACGAGCAGTACTTC.

The J gene is TRBJ1-3, the V gene TRBV2; D not resolved. Germline V gene data show CDR1 as SNHLY and CDR2 as FYNNEI. This CDR3 contains 17 residues. V dropped 8 bases and J dropped 0 bases, with 20 bases sitting between them. The CDR3 region has the DNA TGTGCCAGCGGCGCTCCCCCCCGACCGTACTCTGGAAACACCATATATTTT. It encodes CASGAPPRPYSGNTIYF.

V and J are TRBV19 and TRBJ2-1; 11 nucleotides line up with TRBD2. The CDR3 has 15 amino acids. Germline CDR1 and CDR2: LNHDA and SQIVND (reference sequence). V trimming: 9 bases; J trimming: 8 bases; junction bases outside the gene matches: 12. This chain's CDR3 is CASQGLADWSDEQFF. The CDR3 coding sequence is TGTGCCAGCCAGGGACTAGCGGACTGGTCTGATGAGCAGTTCTTC.

The chain is built from TRBV28 and TRBJ2-2, with D possibly being TRBD1 or TRBD2 (5 bases each). The CDR3 contains 17 residues. Per germline, CDR1 MDHEN and CDR2 SYDVKM. The V end lost 3 bases, the J end lost 3 bases, and 17 bases lay between the germline ends. Written as DNA, the CDR3 is TGTGCCAGCAGTTTTATCGACCGGGACGACCACACCGGGGAGCTGTTTTTT. Its protein is CASSFIDRDDHTGELFF.